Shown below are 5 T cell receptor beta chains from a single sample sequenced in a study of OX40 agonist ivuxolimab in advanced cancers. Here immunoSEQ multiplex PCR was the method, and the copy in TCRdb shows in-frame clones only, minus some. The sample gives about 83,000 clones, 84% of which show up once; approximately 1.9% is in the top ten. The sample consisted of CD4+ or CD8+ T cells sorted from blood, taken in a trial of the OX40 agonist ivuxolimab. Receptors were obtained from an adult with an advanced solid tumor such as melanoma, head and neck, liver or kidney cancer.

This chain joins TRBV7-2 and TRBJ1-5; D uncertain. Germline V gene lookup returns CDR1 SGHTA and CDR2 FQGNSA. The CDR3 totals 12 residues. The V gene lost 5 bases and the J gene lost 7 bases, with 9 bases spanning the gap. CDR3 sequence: CASSISKQPQHF. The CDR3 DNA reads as TGTGCCAGCAGCATTTCGAAACAGCCCCAGCATTTT.

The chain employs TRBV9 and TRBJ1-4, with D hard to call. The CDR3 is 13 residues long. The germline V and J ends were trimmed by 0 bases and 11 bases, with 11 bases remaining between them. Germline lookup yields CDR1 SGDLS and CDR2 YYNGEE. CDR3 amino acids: CASSVDGSGKLFF. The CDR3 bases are TGTGCCAGCAGCGTAGATGGTTCGGGGAAACTGTTTTTT. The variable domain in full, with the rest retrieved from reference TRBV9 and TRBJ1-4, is DSGVTQTPKHLITATGQRVTLRCSPRSGDLSVYWYQQSLDQGLQFLIQYYNGEERAKGNILERFSAQQFPDLHSELNLSSLELGDSALYFCASSVDGSGKLFFGSGTQLSVL.

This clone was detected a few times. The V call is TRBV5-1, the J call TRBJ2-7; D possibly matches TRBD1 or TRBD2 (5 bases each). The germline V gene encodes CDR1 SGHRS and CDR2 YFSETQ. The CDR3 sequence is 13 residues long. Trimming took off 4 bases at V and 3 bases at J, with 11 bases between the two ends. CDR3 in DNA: TGCGCCAGCAGCGGGACGGGGAACTACGAGCAGTACTTC. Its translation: CASSGTGNYEQYF.

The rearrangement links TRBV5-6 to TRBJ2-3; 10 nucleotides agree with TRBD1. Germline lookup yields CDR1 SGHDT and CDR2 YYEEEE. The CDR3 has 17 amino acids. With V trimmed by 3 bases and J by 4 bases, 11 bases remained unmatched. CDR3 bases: TGTGCCAGCAGCTGGACGGCCGGGACAGGGGTTTCAGATACGCAGTATTTT. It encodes CASSWTAGTGVSDTQYF.

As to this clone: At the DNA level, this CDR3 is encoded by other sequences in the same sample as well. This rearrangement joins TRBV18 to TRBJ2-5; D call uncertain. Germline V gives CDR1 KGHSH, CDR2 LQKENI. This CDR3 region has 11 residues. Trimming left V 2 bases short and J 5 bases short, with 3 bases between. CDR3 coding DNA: TGTGCCAGCTCACCAAGGGAGACCCAGTACTTC. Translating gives CASSPRETQYF.